This entry lists 7 T cell receptor beta chains sequenced from one sample in a study of T cell clones after liver transplantation. Sequenced by immunoSEQ multiplex PCR; TCRdb stores in-frame clones only, minus some. The table lists about 70,000 clones, over 70% of them singletons, with 0.65% to 0.85% in the top ten. This sample comprised CD4+ T cells from blood, obtained 12 months after liver transplant. These receptors were taken from a human patient who received a liver transplant. Some T cells may be graft donor cells.

In its sample, this clone was seen once. The J gene is TRBJ1-1, the V gene TRBV28; D gene uncertain. Trimming took 2 bases from V and 6 from J, leaving 13 bases between them. The germline V gene has CDR1 MDHEN and CDR2 SYDVKM. The CDR3 loop spans 14 amino acids. The CDR3 nucleotides are TGTGCCAGCAGTTTAATTATGGCAGCCTCTGAAGCTTTCTTT. Its protein is CASSLIMAASEAFF.

V gene TRBV29-1 combines with J gene TRBJ2-1, with D possibly being TRBD2 (5 bases). The CDR3 has 13 amino acids. Germline CDR1 is SQVTM and CDR2 is ANQGSEA. Deletions cut 2 bases from V and 7 bases from J, with 12 bases between. The CDR3 DNA reads TGCAGCGTTGAATCCCCCCCGGGGAATGAGCAGTTCTTC. It specifies CSVESPPGNEQFF.

The J gene is TRBJ2-1, the V gene TRBV15; D call uncertain. V gave up 0 bases and J gave up 4 bases, with 13 bases separating them. CDR1 and CDR2 (germline): LNHNV, YYDKDF (reference sequence). This CDR3 is 16 amino acids long. CDR3 sequence (DNA): TGTGCCACCAGCAGAGATAGGGCTAGAGAGTACAATGAGCAGTTCTTC. Its translation: CATSRDRAREYNEQFF.

The V and J genes are TRBV7-8 and TRBJ2-5; D tentatively reads TRBD1 or TRBD2 (6 bases each). Germline CDR1 reads SGHVS; CDR2 reads FQNEAQ. This CDR3 is 15 amino acids long. Trimming removed 5 bases at V and 5 bases at J, with 18 bases between. As DNA, the CDR3 is TGTGCCAGCAGCCCCGGGGGCGCCGGCGGGGAGACCCAGTACTTC. This gives the protein CASSPGGAGGETQYF.

This clone occurred a few times. This chain uses TRBV5-4 with TRBJ2-5; 8 nucleotides align to TRBD1. CDR1 and CDR2 from the germline V gene are SGHNT and YYREEE (reference sequence). This CDR3 region has 13 residues. Trimming took 2 bases from V and 5 from J; bases not matched to a gene: 2. CDR3 nucleotides: TGTGCCAGCAGCTTCAGGGGGCGGGAGACCCAGTACTTC. This codes for CASSFRGRETQYF.

The sample holds many counts of this clone. The identical CDR3 is also encoded by other nucleotide sequences in the sample. This chain connects TRBV6-5 to TRBJ2-5; no definite D call. The V and J ends lost 5 bases and 2 bases respectively, with 3 bases between them. CDR3 length equals 11 residues. Germline lookup yields CDR1 MNHEY and CDR2 SVGAGI. DNA of the CDR3: TGTGCCAGCAGTCGACAAGAGACCCAGTACTTC. Translating gives CASSRQETQYF.

The chain carries TRBV27 and TRBJ1-2; D ambiguous. Germline V gene lookup returns CDR1 MNHEY and CDR2 SMNVEV (reference sequence). Deletions cut 5 bases from V and 1 base from J, with 17 bases between. The CDR3 is made up of 16 amino acids. The CDR3 spells CASSPSPGRVNYGYTF. Written as DNA, the CDR3 is TGTGCCAGCAGTCCCAGTCCAGGCAGAGTTAACTATGGCTACACCTTC.